The 2 T cell receptor beta chains below all came from one sample that was sequenced in a study of OX40 agonist ivuxolimab in advanced cancers. Generated by immunoSEQ multiplex PCR, the TCRdb table keeps only in-frame clones and is missing some. Counted here are approximately 47,000 clones, about 87% occurring once; the ten biggest clones make up under 2.5%. The sequencing used CD4+ or CD8+ T cells sorted from blood, collected in a trial of the OX40 agonist ivuxolimab. The source is an adult with an advanced solid tumor such as melanoma, head and neck, liver or kidney cancer.

This rearrangement joins TRBV6-1 to TRBJ1-2; D is uncertain. Trimming removed 5 bases at V and 3 bases at J, with 13 bases between. The germline CDR1 and CDR2 sequences are MNHNS and SASEGT. This CDR3 region has 14 residues. The CDR3 DNA is TGTGCCAGCAGTCCCTATAGGGTAGACTATGGCTACACCTTC. This translates into CASSPYRVDYGYTF.

The DNA for the CDR3 is TGCGCCAGCAGCCCGGATGGCGGGAGGGCCACAGATACGCAGTATTTT. Residues: CASSPDGGRATDTQYF. The chain employs TRBV5-1 and TRBJ2-3; 9 nucleotides agree with TRBD2. CDR3 length equals 16 residues. Unmatched junction bases numbered 8, after V lost 4 bases and J lost 2 bases. Germline CDR1 reads SGHRS; CDR2 reads YFSETQ.